The rows below give T cell receptor beta chains drawn from one sample of a study of T cells in pancreatic ductal adenocarcinoma. Produced via immunoSEQ multiplex PCR; TCRdb's table is partial and in-frame only. The sample lists 100,000 or so clones, 90% to 95% occurring once. The sample consisted of PBMCs. The source of these receptors is a human donor with pancreatic ductal adenocarcinoma. Each CDR3 is given with its conserved first and last residue. A D gene is named only where the DNA matches it firmly. Size values are once, few and many counts, or a class for expanded clones, and some rows have none.

TRBJ2-3	TRBV4-3	TRBD2	-	CASSQGWKVAGGGGTDTQYF	TGCGCCAGCAGCCAAGGTTGGAAGGTAGCGGGAGGAGGAGGGACAGATACGCAGTATTTT
TRBJ2-3	TRBV28	-	-	CASSSSGREADTQYF	TGTGCCAGCAGTTCGAGTGGCAGGGAGGCAGATACGCAGTATTTT
TRBJ1-5	TRBV5-1	-	-	CASSQTVGKQPQHF	TGCGCCAGCAGCCAGACAGTGGGGAAACAGCCCCAGCATTTT
TRBJ2-2	TRBV2	TRBD2	-	CASTTGTSAGELFF	TGTGCCAGCACTACCGGGACTAGCGCCGGGGAGCTGTTTTTT
TRBJ2-7	TRBV5-1	-	-	CASSLATSYEQYF	TGCGCCAGCAGCTTGGCTACCTCCTACGAGCAGTACTTC
TRBJ1-5	TRBV6-6	-	-	CASSYQDTNQPQHF	TGTGCCAGCAGTTACCAGGACACCAATCAGCCCCAGCATTTT
TRBJ2-7	TRBV28	TRBD2	-	CASSSTRTSGRAHEQYF	TGTGCCAGCAGTTCCACTCGGACTAGCGGGAGAGCCCACGAGCAGTACTTC
TRBJ2-3	TRBV7-2	-	-	CASRGQGFTDTQYF	TGTGCCAGCAGGGGACAAGGATTCACAGATACGCAGTATTTT
TRBJ1-2	TRBV28	-	-	CASSLRGVRGSWGYTF	TGTGCCAGCAGTTTACGGGGGGTGAGGGGCTCGTGGGGCTACACCTTC
TRBJ2-7	TRBV7-2	TRBD2	-	CASSGGSGGPEQYF	TGTGCCAGCAGCGGGGGTTCGGGAGGGCCCGAGCAGTACTTC
TRBJ2-7	TRBV15	-	-	CATSRDRGNPYF	TGTGCCACCAGCAGAGACAGGGGAAATCCCTACTTC
TRBJ2-1	TRBV27	TRBD2	-	CASSLRSISAGGSYNEQFF	TGTGCCAGCAGTTTAAGATCGATCTCGGCGGGAGGATCCTACAATGAGCAGTTCTTC
TRBJ2-7	TRBV6-6	TRBD1	-	CASSRTGSYEQYF	TGTGCCAGTTCCCGGACAGGGAGTTACGAGCAGTACTTC
TRBJ2-1	TRBV9	TRBD1	-	CASSRQGFHNEQFF	TGTGCCAGCAGCCGACAGGGGTTCCACAATGAGCAGTTCTTC
TRBJ2-7	TRBV11-2	-	few	CASSFWQGGYEQYF	TGTGCCAGCAGCTTTTGGCAGGGAGGCTACGAGCAGTACTTC
TRBJ1-1	TRBV20-1	-	-	CSVAIVTEAFF	TGCAGTGTCGCGATTGTCACTGAAGCTTTCTTT
TRBJ2-7	TRBV5-1	TRBD1	-	CASSVPGQGFNEQYF	TGCGCCAGCAGCGTACCGGGACAGGGCTTTAACGAGCAGTACTTC
TRBJ2-7	TRBV6-1	TRBD1	-	CASNPSGTGTYEQYF	TGTGCCAGCAACCCCTCCGGGACAGGAACCTACGAGCAGTACTTC